This TCR beta chain was documented in a study of T cell responses to AZD1222 COVID-19 vaccine. This clone has only one observation. The protocol was immunoSEQ multiplex PCR, while the TCRdb copy is restricted to in-frame clones and leaves out a portion. Here the sample spans some 92,000 clones, roughly 88% being singletons. V lost 4 bases and J lost 5, with 22 bases in between. The CDR3 spans 17 residues. The germline V gene has CDR1 SGDLS and CDR2 YYNGEE. This clonotype was sampled from an adult in good health. The source material was peripheral blood, sampled on day 0 of AZD1222 vaccination. V gene TRBV9 combines with J gene TRBJ2-1; D remains ambiguous. The CDR3, as DNA: TGTGCCAGCAGCCTTAACCCTGGCGCACGCCTTAACAATGAGCAGTTCTTC. It is translated as CASSLNPGARLNNEQFF. The whole variable domain, filled in from reference TRBV9 and TRBJ2-1, reads DSGVTQTPKHLITATGQRVTLRCSPRSGDLSVYWYQQSLDQGLQFLIQYYNGEERAKGNILERFSAQQFPDLHSELNLSSLELGDSALYFCASSLNPGARLNNEQFFGPGTRLTVL.